This record concerns one TCR beta chain sequence. Its specificity is unknown. This sample stems from a study of T cells after yellow fever vaccination. Overall study: The SMART-Seq v4 Ultra Low Input method served to prepare the low-cell-number fractions. Study results and caveats: The booster saw the reappearance of most primary-vaccination clones (roughly 97% CD4, less than 90% CD8). Weaker, the secondary response peaked sooner, at day 5 versus 15. Clonotypes appearing in both CD4 and CD8 compartments existed, and their share was small.

Using its own MiXCR run on the 5' RACE reads, TCRdb lists one record per CDR3 protein. The repertoire holds a few hundred thousand distinct CDR3 sequences, with around 4% as singletons. The CDR3 extends over 15 amino acids. The germline V and J ends were trimmed by 4 bases and 3 bases, with 16 bases remaining between them. CDR1 is SGDLS, CDR2 YYNGEE, per germline. The chain links TRBV9 to TRBJ1-2; perhaps TRBD1 as D (5 bases). The TCR comes from a man aged 18-30 years who received the YFV17D yellow fever vaccine. Here the sequenced sample was PBMCs, taken on the day of the yellow fever booster vaccination. The CDR3 spells CASSSQLGGDYGYTF. The DNA of the CDR3 is TGTGCCAGCAGCTCCCAACTCGGGGGGGACTATGGCTACACCTTC.